The clone carrying this TCR beta chain was found a few times. There are 15 residues in the CDR3. Germline CDR1 and CDR2: SGHKS and YYEKEE (reference sequence). The V and J ends lost 2 bases and 1 base, in that order; junction bases with no gene match: 5. These data come from a study of blood T cells in healthy people across ages. Whole-study context: T cells yielded about one barcoded beta molecule per two cells through template switching.

A J-beta primer mix and a sample-barcoded 5' primer were used in a second PCR of roughly 6 to 12 cycles. TCRdb reprocessed the 5' RACE reads via MiXCR and lists one record per CDR3 protein. The sample comprises about 680,000 distinct CDR3 sequences, 45% to 50% of which are singletons, and around a third rests with the top ten. Sample: blood. The chain uses TRBV5-5 and TRBJ1-2, with 7 bases lining up with TRBD1. The receptor was derived from a woman aged 55-69 years in good health. The CDR3 DNA follows: TGTGCCAGCAGCTTCGGGGACAGTGTTAACTATGGCTACACCTTC. Encoded protein: CASSFGDSVNYGYTF.